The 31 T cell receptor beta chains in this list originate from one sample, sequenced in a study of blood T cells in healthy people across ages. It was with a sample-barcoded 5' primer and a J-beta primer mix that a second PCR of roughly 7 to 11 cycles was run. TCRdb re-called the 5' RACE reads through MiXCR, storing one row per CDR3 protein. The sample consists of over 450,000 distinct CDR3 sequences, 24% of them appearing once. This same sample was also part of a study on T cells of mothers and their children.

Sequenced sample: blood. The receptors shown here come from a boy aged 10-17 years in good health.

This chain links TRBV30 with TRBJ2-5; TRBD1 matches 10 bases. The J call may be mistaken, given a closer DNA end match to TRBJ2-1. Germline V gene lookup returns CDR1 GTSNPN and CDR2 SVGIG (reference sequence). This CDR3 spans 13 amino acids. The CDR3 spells CAWGTGDANEQFF. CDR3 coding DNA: TGTGCCTGGGGGACAGGGGATGCGAATGAGCAGTTCTTC.

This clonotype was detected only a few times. CDR3 in amino acids: CASSLTTGNSPLHF. For the CDR3, the DNA is TGCGCCAGCAGCTTAACGACAGGAAACTCACCCCTCCACTTT. This chain uses TRBV5-1 with TRBJ1-6; TRBD1 might be the D (6 bases). Looked up from germline, CDR1 is SGHRS and CDR2 is YFSETQ. The CDR3 is 14 amino acids. Trimming shortened V by 2 bases and J by 10 bases, and 13 bases separated the two germline ends.

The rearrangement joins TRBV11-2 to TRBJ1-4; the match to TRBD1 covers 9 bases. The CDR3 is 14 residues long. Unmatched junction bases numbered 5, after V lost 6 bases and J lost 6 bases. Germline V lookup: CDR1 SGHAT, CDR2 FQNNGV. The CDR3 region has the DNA TGTGCCAGCAGATACAGGGGGCAGGATGAAAAACTGTTTTTT. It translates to CASRYRGQDEKLFF.

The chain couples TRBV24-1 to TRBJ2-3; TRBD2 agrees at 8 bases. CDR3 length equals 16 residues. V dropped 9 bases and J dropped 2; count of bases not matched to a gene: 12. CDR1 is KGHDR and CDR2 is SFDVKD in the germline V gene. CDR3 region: CATASSGLAPTDTQYF. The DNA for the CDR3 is TGTGCCACCGCTTCCTCTGGACTAGCCCCCACAGATACGCAGTATTTT.

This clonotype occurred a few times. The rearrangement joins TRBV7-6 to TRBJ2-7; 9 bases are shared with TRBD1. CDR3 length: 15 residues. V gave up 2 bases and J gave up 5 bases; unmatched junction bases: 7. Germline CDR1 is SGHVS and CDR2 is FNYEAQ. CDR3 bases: TGTGCCAGCAGCTTAAAGCCGGGACAGGGTAACGAGCAGTACTTC. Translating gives CASSLKPGQGNEQYF.

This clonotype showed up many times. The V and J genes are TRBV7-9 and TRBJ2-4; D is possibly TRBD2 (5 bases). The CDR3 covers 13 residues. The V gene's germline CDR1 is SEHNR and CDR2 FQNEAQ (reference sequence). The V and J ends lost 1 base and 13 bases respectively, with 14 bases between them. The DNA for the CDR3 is TGTGCCAGCAGCTTAGATATGGACTCGCCCCAGTACTTC. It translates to CASSLDMDSPQYF. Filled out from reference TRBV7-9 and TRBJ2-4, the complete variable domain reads DTGVSQNPRHKITKRGQNVTFRCDPISEHNRLYWYRQTLGQGPEFLTYFQNEAQLEKSRLLSDRFSAERPKGSFSTLEIQRTEQGDSAMYLCASSLDMDSPQYFGAGTRLSVL.

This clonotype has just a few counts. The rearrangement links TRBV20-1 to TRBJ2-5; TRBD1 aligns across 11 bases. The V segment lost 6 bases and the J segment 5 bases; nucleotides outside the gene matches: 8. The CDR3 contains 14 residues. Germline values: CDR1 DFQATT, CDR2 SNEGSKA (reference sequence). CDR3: CSADRTGGAETQYF. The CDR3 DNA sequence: TGCAGTGCGGACAGGACAGGGGGCGCGGAGACCCAGTACTTC.

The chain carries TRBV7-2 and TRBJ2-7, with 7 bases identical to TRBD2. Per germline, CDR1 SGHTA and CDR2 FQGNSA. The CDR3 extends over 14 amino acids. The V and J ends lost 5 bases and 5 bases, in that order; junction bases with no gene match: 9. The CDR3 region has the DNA TGTGCCAGCAGCCTAAGGACTAGAGCGAACGAGCAGTACTTC. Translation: CASSLRTRANEQYF.

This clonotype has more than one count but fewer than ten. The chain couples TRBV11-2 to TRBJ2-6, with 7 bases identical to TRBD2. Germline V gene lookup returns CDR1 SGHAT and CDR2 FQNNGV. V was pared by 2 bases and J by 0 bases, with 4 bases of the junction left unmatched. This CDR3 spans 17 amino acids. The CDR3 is CASSLIRTSSGANVLTF. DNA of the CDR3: TGTGCCAGCAGCTTAATACGGACTAGCTCTGGGGCCAACGTCCTGACTTTC.

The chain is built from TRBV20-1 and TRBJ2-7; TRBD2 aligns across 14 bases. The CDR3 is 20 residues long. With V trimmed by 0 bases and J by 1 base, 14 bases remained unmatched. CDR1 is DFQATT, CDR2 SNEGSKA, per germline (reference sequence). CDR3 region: CSARDGSLRTSGRWSYEQYF. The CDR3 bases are TGCAGTGCTAGAGATGGTAGTCTTAGGACTAGCGGGAGGTGGTCCTACGAGCAGTACTTC.

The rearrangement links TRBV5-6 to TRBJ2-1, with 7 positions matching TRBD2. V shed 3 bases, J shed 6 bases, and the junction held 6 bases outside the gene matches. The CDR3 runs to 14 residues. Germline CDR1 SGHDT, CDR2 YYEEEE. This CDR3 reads CASSSGLVGNEQFF. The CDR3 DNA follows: TGTGCCAGCAGCTCCGGACTAGTAGGCAATGAGCAGTTCTTC.

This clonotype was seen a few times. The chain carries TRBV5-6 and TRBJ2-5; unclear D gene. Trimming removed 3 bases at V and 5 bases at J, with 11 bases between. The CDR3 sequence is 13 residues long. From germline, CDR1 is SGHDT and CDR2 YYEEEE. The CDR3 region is CASSYWGWETQYF. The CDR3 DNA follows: TGTGCCAGCAGCTACTGGGGTTGGGAGACCCAGTACTTC.

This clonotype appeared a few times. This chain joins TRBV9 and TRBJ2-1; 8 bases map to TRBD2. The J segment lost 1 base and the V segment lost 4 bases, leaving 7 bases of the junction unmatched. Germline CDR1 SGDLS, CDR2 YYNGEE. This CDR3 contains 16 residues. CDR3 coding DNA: TGTGCCAGCAGCCTTAGCGGGATTGGGTCCTACAATGAGCAGTTCTTC. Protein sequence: CASSLSGIGSYNEQFF.

The DNA for the CDR3 is TGTGCCAGCAGAACCCCTCTCAATCAGCCCCAGCATTTT. Translated, it gives CASRTPLNQPQHF. V is TRBV6-2 or TRBV6-3 and J is TRBJ1-5, with D uncertain. V was clipped by 6 bases and J by 3 bases, with 9 bases between them. This CDR3 contains 13 residues. From germline, CDR1 is MNHEY and CDR2 SVGEGT.

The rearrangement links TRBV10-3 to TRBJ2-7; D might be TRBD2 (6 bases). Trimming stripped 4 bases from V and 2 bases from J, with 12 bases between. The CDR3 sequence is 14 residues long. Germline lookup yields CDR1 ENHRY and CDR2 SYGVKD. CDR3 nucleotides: TGTGCCATCAGTGGAGGGACTGGGACCTACGAGCAGTACTTC. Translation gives CAISGGTGTYEQYF.

CDR3 sequence (DNA): TGTGCCACTAGGAGTTTTGGGCTTTCGAACACCGGGGAGCTGTTTTTT. It translates to CATRSFGLSNTGELFF. V and J are TRBV6-5 and TRBJ2-2; no firm D call. CDR1 and CDR2 (germline): MNHEY, SVGAGI. Trimming left V 10 bases short and J 0 bases short, with 18 bases between. The CDR3 has 16 residues.

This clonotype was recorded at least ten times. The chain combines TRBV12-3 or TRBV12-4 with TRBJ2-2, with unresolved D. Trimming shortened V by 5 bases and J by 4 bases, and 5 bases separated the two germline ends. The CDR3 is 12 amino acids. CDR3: CASSPLTGELFF. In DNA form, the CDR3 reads TGTGCCAGCAGTCCCCTCACCGGGGAGCTGTTTTTT.

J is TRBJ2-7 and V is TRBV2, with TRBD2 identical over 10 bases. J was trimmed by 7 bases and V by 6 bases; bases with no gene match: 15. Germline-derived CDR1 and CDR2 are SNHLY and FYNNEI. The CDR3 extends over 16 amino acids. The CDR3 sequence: CASRVLGASGSGEQYF. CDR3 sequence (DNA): TGTGCCAGCAGGGTTCTCGGTGCTAGCGGGAGTGGGGAGCAGTACTTC.

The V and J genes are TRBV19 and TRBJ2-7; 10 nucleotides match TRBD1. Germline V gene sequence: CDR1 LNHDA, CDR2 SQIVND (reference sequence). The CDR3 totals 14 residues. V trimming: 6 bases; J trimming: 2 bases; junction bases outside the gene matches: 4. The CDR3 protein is CASSYGTGAYEQYF. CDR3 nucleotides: TGTGCCAGTAGCTACGGGACAGGGGCCTACGAGCAGTACTTC.

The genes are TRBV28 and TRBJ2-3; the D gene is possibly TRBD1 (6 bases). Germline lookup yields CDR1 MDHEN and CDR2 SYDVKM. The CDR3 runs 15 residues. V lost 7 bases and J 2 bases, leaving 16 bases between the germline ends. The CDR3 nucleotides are TGTGCCAGCACCGACGAAGGGGGAATCACAGATACGCAGTATTTT. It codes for CASTDEGGITDTQYF.

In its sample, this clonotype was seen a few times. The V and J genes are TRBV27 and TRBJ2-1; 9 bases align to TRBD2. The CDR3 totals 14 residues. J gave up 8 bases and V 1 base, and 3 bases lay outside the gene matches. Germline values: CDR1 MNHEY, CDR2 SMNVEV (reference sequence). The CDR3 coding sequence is TGTGCCAGCAGTTTATTGACTAGCGGTGATGAGCAGTTCTTC. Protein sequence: CASSLLTSGDEQFF.

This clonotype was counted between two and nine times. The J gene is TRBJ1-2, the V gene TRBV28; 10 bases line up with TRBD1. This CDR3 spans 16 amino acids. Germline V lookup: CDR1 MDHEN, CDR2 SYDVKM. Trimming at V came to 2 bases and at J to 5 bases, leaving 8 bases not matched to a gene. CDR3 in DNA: TGTGCCAGCAGTTTAATCCTCCGGACAGGGGGATATGGCTACACCTTC. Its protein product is CASSLILRTGGYGYTF.

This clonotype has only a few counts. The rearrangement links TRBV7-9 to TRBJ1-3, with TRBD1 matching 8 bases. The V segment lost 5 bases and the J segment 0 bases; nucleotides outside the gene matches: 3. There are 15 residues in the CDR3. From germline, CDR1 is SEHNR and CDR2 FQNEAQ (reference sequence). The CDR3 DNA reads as TGTGCCAGCAGCACCGGGACAGGCTCTGGAAACACCATATATTTT. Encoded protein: CASSTGTGSGNTIYF. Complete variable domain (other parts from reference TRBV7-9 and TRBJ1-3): DTGVSQNPRHKITKRGQNVTFRCDPISEHNRLYWYRQTLGQGPEFLTYFQNEAQLEKSRLLSDRFSAERPKGSFSTLEIQRTEQGDSAMYLCASSTGTGSGNTIYFGEGSWLTVV.

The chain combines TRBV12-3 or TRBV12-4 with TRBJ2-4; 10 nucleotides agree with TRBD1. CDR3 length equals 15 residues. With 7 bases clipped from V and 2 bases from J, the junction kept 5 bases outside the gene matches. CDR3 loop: CASIRDRGSKNIQYF. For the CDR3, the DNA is TGTGCCAGCATCCGGGACAGGGGCTCCAAAAACATTCAGTACTTC.

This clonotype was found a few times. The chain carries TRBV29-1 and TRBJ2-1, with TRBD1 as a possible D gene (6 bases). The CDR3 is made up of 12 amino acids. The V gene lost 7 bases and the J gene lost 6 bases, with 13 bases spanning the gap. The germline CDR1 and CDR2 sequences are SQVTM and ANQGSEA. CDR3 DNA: TGCAGCGGGAGGTTCAGGGGCAATGAGCAGTTCTTC. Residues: CSGRFRGNEQFF.

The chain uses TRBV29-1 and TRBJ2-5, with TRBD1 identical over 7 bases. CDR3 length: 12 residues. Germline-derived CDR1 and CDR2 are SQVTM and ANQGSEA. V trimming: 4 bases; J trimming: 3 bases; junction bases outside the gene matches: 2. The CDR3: CSVGDSKETQYF. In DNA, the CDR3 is TGCAGCGTTGGGGACAGTAAAGAGACCCAGTACTTC.

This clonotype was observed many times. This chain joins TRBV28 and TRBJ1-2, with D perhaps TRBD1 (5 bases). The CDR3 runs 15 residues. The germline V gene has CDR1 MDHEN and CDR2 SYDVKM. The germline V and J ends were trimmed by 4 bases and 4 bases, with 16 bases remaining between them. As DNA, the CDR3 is TGTGCCAGCAGTTCCAGATTGGACATCGCCTATGGCTACACCTTC. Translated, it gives CASSSRLDIAYGYTF.

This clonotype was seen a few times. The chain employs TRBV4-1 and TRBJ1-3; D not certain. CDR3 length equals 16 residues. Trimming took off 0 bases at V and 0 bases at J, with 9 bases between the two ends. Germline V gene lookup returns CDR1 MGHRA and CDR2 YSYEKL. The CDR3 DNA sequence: TGCGCCAGCAGCCAAGATGAAGGCAGCTCTGGAAACACCATATATTTT. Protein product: CASSQDEGSSGNTIYF.

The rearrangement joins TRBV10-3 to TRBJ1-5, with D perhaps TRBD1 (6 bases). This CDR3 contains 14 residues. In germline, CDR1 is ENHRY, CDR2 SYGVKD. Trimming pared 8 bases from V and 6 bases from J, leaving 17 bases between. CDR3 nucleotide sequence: TGTGCCATCTCCCCAAACAGGGATCTTCAGCCCCAGCATTTT. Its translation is CAISPNRDLQPQHF.

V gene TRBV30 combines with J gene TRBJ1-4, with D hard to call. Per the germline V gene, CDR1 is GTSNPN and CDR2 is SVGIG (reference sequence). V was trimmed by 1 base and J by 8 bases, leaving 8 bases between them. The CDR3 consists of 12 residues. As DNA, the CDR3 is TGTGCCTGGAGTGGTGTCGGAGAAAAACTGTTTTTT. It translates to CAWSGVGEKLFF.

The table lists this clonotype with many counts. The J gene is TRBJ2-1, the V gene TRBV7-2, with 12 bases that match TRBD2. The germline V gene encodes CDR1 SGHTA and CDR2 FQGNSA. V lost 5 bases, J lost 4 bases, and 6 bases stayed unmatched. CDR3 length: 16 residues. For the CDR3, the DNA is TGTGCCAGCAGCCTCCTAGCGGGGGGGTCATACAATGAGCAGTTCTTC. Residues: CASSLLAGGSYNEQFF.